Below are 5 T cell receptor beta chains sequenced from a single sample in a study of blood T cell repertoires in COVID-19. Only in-frame clones appear in the TCRdb table, and some are missing; sequencing was by immunoSEQ multiplex PCR. Among fewer than 400,000 clones listed, over 75% were seen once. The sample comprised PBMCs or T cells enriched from blood (not recorded which). These receptors came from a man younger than 45 who had recovered from COVID-19.

This clone has just one count. V gene TRBV10-3 combines with J gene TRBJ2-7; 7 nucleotides match TRBD1. This CDR3 has 13 residues. Germline values: CDR1 ENHRY, CDR2 SYGVKD. After removal of 9 bases from V and 4 bases from J, the junction contained 9 bases not matched to a gene. CDR3 sequence reads: CAITPGTEYEQYF. The CDR3 DNA is TGTGCCATAACGCCAGGGACAGAGTACGAGCAGTACTTC.

The chain recombines TRBV7-9 with TRBJ1-1; 7 nucleotides line up with TRBD1. J gave up 0 bases and V 4 bases, and 17 bases lay outside the gene matches. Germline V gene data show CDR1 as SEHNR and CDR2 as FQNEAQ (reference sequence). This CDR3 comprises 19 residues. This chain's CDR3 is CASSYERDRPIPMNTEAFF. CDR3 sequence (DNA): TGTGCCAGCAGCTATGAAAGGGACAGACCGATACCCATGAACACTGAAGCTTTCTTT.

With respect to this clone: One end of the junction varies from germline; a read error may be responsible. V usage is TRBV19 and J usage is TRBJ1-6, with D unresolved. CDR3 length: 16 amino acids. Per the germline V gene, CDR1 is LNHDA and CDR2 is SQIVND (reference sequence). The CDR3 DNA follows: TGTGCCAGTAGTATAGGCCATGGAGCCCAGTATTCACCCCCCCACTTT. Protein product: CASSIGHGAQYSPPHF.

The chain combines TRBV12-5 with TRBJ2-1; perhaps TRBD2 as D (5 bases). Germline lookup yields CDR1 LGHNT and CDR2 FRNRAP. Trimming removed 2 bases at V and 6 bases at J, with 11 bases between. The CDR3 length is 14 residues. The CDR3 DNA sequence: TGTGCTAGTGGTTTGTCCATCAGCGGCAATGAGCAGTTCTTC. Amino acids: CASGLSISGNEQFF.

The rearrangement uses TRBV7-9 and TRBJ2-1, with D tentatively TRBD2 (5 bases). The CDR3 loop spans 12 amino acids. V gave up 5 bases and J gave up 7 bases, with 9 bases separating them. CDR1 is SEHNR and CDR2 is FQNEAQ in the germline V gene (reference sequence). Written as DNA, the CDR3 is TGTGCCAGCAGCCCACCGGGGAATGAGCAGTTCTTC. It translates to CASSPPGNEQFF.